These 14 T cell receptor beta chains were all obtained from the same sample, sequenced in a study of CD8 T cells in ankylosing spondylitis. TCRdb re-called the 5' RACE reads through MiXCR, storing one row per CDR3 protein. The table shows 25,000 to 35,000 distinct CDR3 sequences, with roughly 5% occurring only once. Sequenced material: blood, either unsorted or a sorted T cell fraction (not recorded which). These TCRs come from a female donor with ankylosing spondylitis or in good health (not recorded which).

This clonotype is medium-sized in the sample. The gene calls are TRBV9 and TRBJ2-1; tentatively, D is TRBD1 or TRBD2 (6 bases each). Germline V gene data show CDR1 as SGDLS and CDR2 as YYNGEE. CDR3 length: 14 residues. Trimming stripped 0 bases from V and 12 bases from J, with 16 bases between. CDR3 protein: CASSVAPGGGGQFF. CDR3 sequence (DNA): TGTGCCAGCAGCGTAGCCCCCGGGGGCGGCGGGCAGTTCTTC.

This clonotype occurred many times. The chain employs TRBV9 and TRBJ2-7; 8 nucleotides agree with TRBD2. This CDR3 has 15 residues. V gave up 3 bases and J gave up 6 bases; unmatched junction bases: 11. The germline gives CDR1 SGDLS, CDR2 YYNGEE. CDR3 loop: CASSGGGGLSGEQYF. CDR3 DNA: TGTGCCAGCAGCGGAGGCGGGGGGCTCTCCGGCGAGCAGTACTTC.

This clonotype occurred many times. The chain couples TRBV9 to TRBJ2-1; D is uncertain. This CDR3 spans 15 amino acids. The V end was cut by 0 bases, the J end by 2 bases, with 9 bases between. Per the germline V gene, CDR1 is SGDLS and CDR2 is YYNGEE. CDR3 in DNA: TGTGCCAGCAGCGTAGTTGCGACTGCCTACAATGAGCAGTTCTTC. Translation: CASSVVATAYNEQFF. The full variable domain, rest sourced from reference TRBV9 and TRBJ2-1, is DSGVTQTPKHLITATGQRVTLRCSPRSGDLSVYWYQQSLDQGLQFLIQYYNGEERAKGNILERFSAQQFPDLHSELNLSSLELGDSALYFCASSVVATAYNEQFFGPGTRLTVL.

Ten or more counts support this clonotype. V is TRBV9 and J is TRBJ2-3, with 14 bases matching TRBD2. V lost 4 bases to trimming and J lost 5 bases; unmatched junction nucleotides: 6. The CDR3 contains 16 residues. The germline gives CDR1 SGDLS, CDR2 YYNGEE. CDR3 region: CASSSGLAGAVDTQYF. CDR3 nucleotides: TGTGCCAGCAGCTCGGGACTAGCGGGAGCAGTAGATACGCAGTATTTT.

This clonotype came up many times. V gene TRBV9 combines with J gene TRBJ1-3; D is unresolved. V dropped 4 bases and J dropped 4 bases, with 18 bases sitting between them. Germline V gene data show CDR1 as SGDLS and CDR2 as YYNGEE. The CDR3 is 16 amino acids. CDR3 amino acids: CASSPNLGDFGNTIYF. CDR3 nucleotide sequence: TGTGCCAGCAGCCCCAATCTGGGAGACTTCGGAAACACCATATATTTT.

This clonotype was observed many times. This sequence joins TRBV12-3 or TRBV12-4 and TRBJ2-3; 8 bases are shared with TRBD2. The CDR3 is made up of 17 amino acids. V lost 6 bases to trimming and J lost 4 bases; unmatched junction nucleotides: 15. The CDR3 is CASSFPQPGLEADTQYF. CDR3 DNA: TGTGCCAGCAGCTTCCCCCAACCGGGACTAGAGGCAGATACGCAGTATTTT.

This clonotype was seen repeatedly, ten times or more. For the CDR3, the DNA is TGTGCCAGCAGCCCTCTGGGGGGCTCCTACGAGCAGTACTTC. It codes for CASSPLGGSYEQYF. The chain employs TRBV9 and TRBJ2-7, with D perhaps matching TRBD2 (6 bases). Germline CDR1 and CDR2: SGDLS and YYNGEE. The CDR3 runs to 14 residues. V dropped 4 bases and J dropped 0 bases, with 11 bases sitting between them. Together with reference TRBV9 and TRBJ2-7, the CDR3 gives the full variable domain: DSGVTQTPKHLITATGQRVTLRCSPRSGDLSVYWYQQSLDQGLQFLIQYYNGEERAKGNILERFSAQQFPDLHSELNLSSLELGDSALYFCASSPLGGSYEQYFGPGTRLTVT.

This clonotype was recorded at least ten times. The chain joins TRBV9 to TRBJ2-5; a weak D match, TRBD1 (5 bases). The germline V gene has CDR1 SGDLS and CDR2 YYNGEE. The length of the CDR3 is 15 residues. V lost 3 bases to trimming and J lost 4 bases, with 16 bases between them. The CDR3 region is CASSEGLVRGETQYF. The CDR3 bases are TGTGCCAGCAGCGAGGGGCTAGTAAGAGGAGAGACCCAGTACTTC.

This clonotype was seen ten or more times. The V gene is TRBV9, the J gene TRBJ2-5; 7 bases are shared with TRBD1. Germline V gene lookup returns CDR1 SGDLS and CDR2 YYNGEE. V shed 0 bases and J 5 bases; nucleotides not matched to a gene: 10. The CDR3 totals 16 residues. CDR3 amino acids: CASSVETGKRGETQYF. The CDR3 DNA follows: TGTGCCAGCAGCGTAGAGACAGGGAAAAGAGGGGAGACCCAGTACTTC.

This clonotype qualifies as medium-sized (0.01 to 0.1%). CDR3 coding DNA: TGTGCCAGCAGCGGAATACCGGGAGACTCTGGAAACACCATATATTTT. Protein: CASSGIPGDSGNTIYF. The chain links TRBV9 to TRBJ1-3; D unclear. V lost 3 bases to trimming and J lost 0 bases, with 13 bases between them. From germline, CDR1 is SGDLS and CDR2 YYNGEE. The CDR3 runs 16 residues.

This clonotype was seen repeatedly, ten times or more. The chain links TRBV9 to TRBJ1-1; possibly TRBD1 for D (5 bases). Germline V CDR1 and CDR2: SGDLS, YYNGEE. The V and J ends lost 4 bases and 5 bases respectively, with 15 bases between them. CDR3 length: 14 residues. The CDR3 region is CASSFGGSRTEAFF. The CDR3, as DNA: TGTGCCAGCAGCTTTGGGGGTAGTAGGACTGAAGCTTTCTTT.

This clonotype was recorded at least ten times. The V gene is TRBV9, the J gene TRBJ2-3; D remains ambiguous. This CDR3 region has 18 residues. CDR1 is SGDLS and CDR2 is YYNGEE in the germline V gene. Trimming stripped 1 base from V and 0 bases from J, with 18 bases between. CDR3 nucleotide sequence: TGTGCCAGCAGCGTACACACAGCCGCTTCGCTTAGCACAGATACGCAGTATTTT. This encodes CASSVHTAASLSTDTQYF. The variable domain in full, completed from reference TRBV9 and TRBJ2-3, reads DSGVTQTPKHLITATGQRVTLRCSPRSGDLSVYWYQQSLDQGLQFLIQYYNGEERAKGNILERFSAQQFPDLHSELNLSSLELGDSALYFCASSVHTAASLSTDTQYFGPGTRLTVL.

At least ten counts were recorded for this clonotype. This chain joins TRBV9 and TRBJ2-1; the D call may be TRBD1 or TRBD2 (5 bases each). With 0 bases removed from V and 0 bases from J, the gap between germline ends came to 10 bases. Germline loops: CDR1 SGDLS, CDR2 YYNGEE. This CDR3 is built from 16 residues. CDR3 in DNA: TGTGCCAGCAGCGTAGATGAGGGGAGCTCCTACAATGAGCAGTTCTTC. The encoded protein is CASSVDEGSSYNEQFF.

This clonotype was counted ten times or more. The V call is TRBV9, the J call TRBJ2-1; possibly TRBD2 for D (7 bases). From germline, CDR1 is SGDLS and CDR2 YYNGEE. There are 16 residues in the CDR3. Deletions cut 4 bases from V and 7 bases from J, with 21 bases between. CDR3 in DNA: TGTGCCAGCAGCTCTCAGCAATCGGGGGGCCTAAATGAGCAGTTCTTC. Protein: CASSSQQSGGLNEQFF.